This T cell receptor (beta chain) was identified during a study of CD8 T cells in Susac syndrome. The CDR3 sequence is 14 residues long. The V gene's germline CDR1 is KGHSH and CDR2 LQKENI. Worth noting for this clonotype: The junction does not match germline at one end; this may be a read error.

TEMRA cells were FACS-enriched, with CD8+ and CD4+ T cells isolated negatively. Random hexamers were used to reverse transcribe roughly 0.45 to 1 ug of RNA. An immunoSEQ multiplex PCR amplified TCR beta CDR3 over 54 Vbeta and 13 Jbeta. MiXCR, run by TCRdb on the immunoSEQ multiplex PCR reads, gives a single entry per CDR3 protein. The table includes roughly 330,000 distinct CDR3 sequences, 92% detected once. The TCR comes from a human donor with multiple sclerosis. The chain combines TRBV18 with TRBJ1-3; the match to TRBD1 covers 8 bases. The material sequenced was CD4+ T cells from PBMCs. CDR3 sequence: CASSPQGAGNTIYF. CDR3 DNA sequence: TGTGCCAGCTCGCCGCAGGGGGCTGGAAACACTATATATTTT.